A selection of T cell receptor beta chains follows, all from one sample in a study of T cells in localized non-small cell lung cancer. Sequencing was performed with immunoSEQ multiplex PCR; in TCRdb, only in-frame clones are kept and a portion is missing. This sample has tens of thousands of clones, with more than 75% found just once. Sample: PBMCs, taken before any cancer treatment. These receptors were taken from a man aged 40 to 75 with stage II squamous cell lung carcinoma. The CDR3 runs from the conserved cysteine through the conserved F or W. The D gene is left open where the match is weak. Expanded clones are given a class, and other clones once, few, many or no size at all.

d_gene,j_gene,abundance,v_gene,CDR3aa,CDR3nt
.,TRBJ2-3,.,TRBV14,CASSLRIATDTQYF,TGTGCCAGCAGCCTCCGGATTGCCACAGATACGCAGTATTTT
.,TRBJ1-2,.,TRBV4-3,CASSQAAGSNYGYTF,TGCGCCAGCAGCCAAGCCGCAGGTTCTAACTATGGCTACACCTTC
.,TRBJ1-5,.,TRBV9,CASSQTSYSNQPQHF,TGTGCCAGCAGCCAGACAAGTTATAGCAATCAGCCCCAGCATTTT
.,TRBJ1-6,.,TRBV7-8,CASSFPGSLDSPLHF,TGTGCCAGCAGCTTCCCGGGAAGTTTGGATTCACCCCTCCACTTT
.,TRBJ2-3,.,TRBV29-1,CSVDSGTDTQYF,TGCAGCGTCGACAGCGGCACAGATACGCAGTATTTT
.,TRBJ2-5,.,TRBV19,CASSTSGPIGPQYF,TGTGCCAGTAGTACCTCCGGGCCCATAGGGCCCCAGTACTTC
.,TRBJ1-5,.,TRBV7-9,CASSLIQGDGNQPQHF,TGTGCCAGCAGCTTAATTCAGGGTGACGGCAATCAGCCCCAGCATTTT
TRBD1,TRBJ1-1,.,TRBV11-3,CASSRLQGENTEAFF,TGTGCCAGCAGCAGGCTCCAGGGGGAGAACACTGAAGCTTTCTTT
.,TRBJ2-2,.,TRBV27,CASTSGTGELFF,TGTGCCAGCACCAGTGGGACCGGGGAGCTGTTTTTT
.,TRBJ1-1,few,TRBV5-1,CASSFNLQGYTEAFF,TGCGCCAGCAGCTTTAACCTACAGGGCTACACTGAAGCTTTCTTT
.,TRBJ2-5,.,TRBV7-9,CASNLGQETQYF,TGTGCCAGCAACCTTGGGCAAGAGACCCAGTACTTC
.,TRBJ1-2,once,TRBV4-2,CASSWGGGSSYGYTF,TGTGCCAGCAGCTGGGGAGGGGGGAGCAGTTATGGCTACACCTTC
.,TRBJ1-2,medium-sized,TRBV4-2,CASSQQRARSLGNYGYTF,TGTGCCAGCAGCCAACAGAGGGCCAGGAGTTTAGGGAACTATGGCTACACCTTC
TRBD1,TRBJ2-2,.,TRBV7-7,CASTGQGRGELFF,TGTGCCAGCACGGGACAGGGAAGAGGGGAGCTGTTTTTT
.,TRBJ2-2,.,TRBV4-1,CASSQDRVSSYTGELFF,TGCGCCAGCAGCCAAGATCGCGTTAGCAGTTACACCGGGGAGCTGTTTTTT
.,TRBJ1-5,.,TRBV7-9,CASSLDGNQPQHF,TGTGCCAGCAGCTTGGACGGAAATCAGCCCCAGCATTTT
TRBD1,TRBJ2-7,.,TRBV5-5,CASSLHRGYEQYF,TGTGCCAGCAGCTTGCACAGGGGCTACGAGCAGTACTTC
.,TRBJ1-6,once,TRBV9,CASSVGQGLSPLHF,TGTGCCAGCAGCGTAGGTCAGGGGCTGTCACCCCTCCACTTT
.,TRBJ2-6,.,TRBV19,CASKKREAGANVLTF,TGTGCCAGTAAGAAGAGGGAGGCTGGGGCCAACGTCCTGACTTTC
.,TRBJ2-7,.,TRBV6-1,CASSEYRTTNDEQYF,TGTGCCAGCAGTGAATACAGAACTACTAACGACGAGCAGTACTTC
.,TRBJ2-1,.,TRBV11-2,CASSKGQIGGNEQFF,TGTGCCAGCAGCAAAGGACAGATCGGAGGCAATGAGCAGTTCTTC
TRBD2,TRBJ2-5,.,TRBV27,CASRWTSGRAQETQYF,TGTGCCAGCCGATGGACTAGCGGGAGGGCCCAGGAGACCCAGTACTTC
.,TRBJ1-5,.,TRBV19,CASSPPKGTLNQPQHF,TGTGCCAGTAGTCCCCCTAAGGGTACCCTCAATCAGCCCCAGCATTTT
.,TRBJ2-7,few,TRBV15,CATSRDFGRGYEQYF,TGTGCCACCAGCAGAGATTTTGGGCGTGGCTACGAGCAGTACTTC
.,TRBJ1-1,.,TRBV6-4,CASSEEGGAEAFF,TGTGCCAGCAGTGAGGAAGGAGGTGCTGAAGCTTTCTTT
.,TRBJ2-7,.,TRBV5-6,CASSVGRRGIEQYF,TGTGCCAGCAGCGTAGGCAGACGGGGGATCGAGCAGTACTTC
.,TRBJ1-6,few,TRBV6-6,CASSYAPPYNSPLHF,TGTGCCAGCAGTTACGCGCCCCCGTATAATTCACCCCTCCACTTT